The sequence of this T cell receptor beta chain was determined in a study of regulatory T cells in long-lasting Graves disease. General study points: Lower TCR diversity was seen in persistent Graves' patients than in newly diagnosed ones.

Germline loops: CDR1 MNHNS, CDR2 SASEGT. V trimming: 2 bases; J trimming: 3 bases; junction bases outside the gene matches: 6. The CDR3 is 15 amino acids. In this sample, this clonotype turned up many times. Its antigen is not identified. Regarding time point: newly diagnosed GD, antithyroid drugs for less than 3 months. RNA from PBMCs was the source of the TCR library. Graves' disease diagnosis was established per American Thyroid Association guidelines. Sequencing libraries for TCR beta were prepared with iRepertoire HTBI primers and Arm-PCR of CDR3 regions. A single record per CDR3 protein comes from TCRdb applying MiXCR to the multiplex PCR reads. The sample holds just over 600,000 distinct CDR3 sequences, roughly 16% seen once. The same sample was also studied in work on T cells in Graves' hyperthyroidism and ophthalmopathy. That publication notes: Among the patients, aged 18 to 65, hyperthyroidism was newly diagnosed and had lasted under 2 months. HTBI primers were employed in a first-round RT-PCR of the TCR CDR3.

This receptor was taken from a woman aged 30 to 39 with Graves disease. Sequenced here: peripheral blood mononuclear cells (PBMCs), sampled at new diagnosis, from a patient treated with antithyroid drugs. The chain carries TRBV6-1 and TRBJ1-1; TRBD1 matches 7 bases. The DNA of the CDR3 is TGTGCCAGCAGTGAAACAGGGGACCCGGACACTGAAGCTTTCTTT. It translates to CASSETGDPDTEAFF.